The next 14 T cell receptor beta chains were all read from a single sample in a study of T cell responses to AZD1222 COVID-19 vaccine. Here immunoSEQ multiplex PCR was the method, and the copy in TCRdb shows in-frame clones only, minus some. The sample comprises tens of thousands of clones, 70% to 90% of which are singletons, and approximately 21% rests with the top ten. The sequencing here drew on peripheral blood, taken on day 0 of AZD1222 vaccination. These receptors originate from an adult in good health.

This chain links TRBV5-1 with TRBJ2-3; maybe TRBD1 (6 bases). The CDR3 is 15 residues long. Germline V lookup: CDR1 SGHRS, CDR2 YFSETQ. V was trimmed by 1 base and J by 2 bases, leaving 11 bases between them. The CDR3 coding sequence is TGCGCCAGCAGCTTGTCGGGACAACCCACAGATACGCAGTATTTT. Protein: CASSLSGQPTDTQYF. The full variable domain, completed using reference TRBV5-1 and TRBJ2-3, is KAGVTQTPRYLIKTRGQQVTLSCSPISGHRSVSWYQQTPGQGLQFLFEYFSETQRNKGNFPGRFSGRQFSNSRSEMNVSTLELGDSALYLCASSLSGQPTDTQYFGPGTRLTVL.

This rearrangement joins TRBV9 to TRBJ2-7; the D is unclear. Germline V gene data show CDR1 as SGDLS and CDR2 as YYNGEE. The germline V and J ends were trimmed by 3 bases and 7 bases, with 17 bases remaining between them. This CDR3 spans 14 amino acids. The CDR3 is CASSARREREEQYF. CDR3 coding DNA: TGTGCCAGCAGCGCCCGAAGAGAGAGAGAAGAGCAGTACTTC.

The V call is TRBV12-3 or TRBV12-4, the J call TRBJ1-6, with D perhaps TRBD1 (6 bases). CDR3 length equals 13 residues. The V end was cut by 7 bases, the J end by 3 bases, with 7 bases between. For the CDR3, the DNA is TGTGCCAGCAAGGACAGCTATAATTCACCCCTCCACTTT. Protein sequence: CASKDSYNSPLHF.

The V call is TRBV7-3, the J call TRBJ2-2, with D perhaps matching TRBD2 (6 bases). V gave up 4 bases and J gave up 6 bases, with 9 bases separating them. Per germline, CDR1 SGHTA and CDR2 FQGTGA. CDR3 length equals 13 residues. As DNA, the CDR3 is TGTGCCAGCAGCTGGGGGGTTCCCGGGGAGCTGTTTTTT. Translated: CASSWGVPGELFF.

The chain recombines TRBV6-1 with TRBJ1-1, with 8 nucleotides matching TRBD1. Trimming took 1 base from V and 4 from J; bases not matched to a gene: 5. The germline gives CDR1 MNHNS, CDR2 SASEGT. The CDR3 extends over 15 amino acids. The DNA of the CDR3 is TGTGCCAGCAGTGAAGGACAGGGGTGGGGCACTGAAGCTTTCTTT. This gives the protein CASSEGQGWGTEAFF.

V gene TRBV18 combines with J gene TRBJ1-6; 7 bases agree with TRBD1. The CDR3 consists of 15 residues. The V gene's germline CDR1 is KGHSH and CDR2 LQKENI. V shed 1 base, J shed 11 bases, and the junction held 8 bases outside the gene matches. The CDR3 nucleotides are TGTGCCAGCTCACCACGGGACAGTGTTCCTCCACCCCTCCACTTT. Encoded protein: CASSPRDSVPPPLHF.

The J gene is TRBJ1-3, the V gene TRBV9; the D gene is possibly TRBD1 (6 bases). This CDR3 is 15 amino acids long. Trimming left V 1 base short and J 4 bases short, with 12 bases between. The germline V gene encodes CDR1 SGDLS and CDR2 YYNGEE. CDR3 nucleotides: TGTGCCAGCAGCGTAACCACAGGGTCCGGAAACACCATATATTTT. It translates to CASSVTTGSGNTIYF.

The chain joins TRBV10-3 to TRBJ1-2, with 8 bases lining up with TRBD1. The germline V gene encodes CDR1 ENHRY and CDR2 SYGVKD. The CDR3 sequence is 13 residues long. J gave up 6 bases and V 2 bases, and 2 bases lay outside the gene matches. The CDR3 is CAISEDRGDGYTF. In nucleotides, the CDR3 is TGTGCCATCAGTGAGGACAGGGGAGATGGCTACACCTTC.

This clone was detected once. The chain has TRBV7-8 and TRBJ1-2; D remains unclear. The V and J ends lost 1 base and 4 bases respectively, with 16 bases between them. The CDR3 is made up of 16 amino acids. CDR1 is SGHVS, CDR2 FQNEAQ, per germline. Here the CDR3 reads CASSLGSSPPVYGYTF. The CDR3 DNA reads as TGTGCCAGCAGCTTAGGTAGTTCGCCTCCCGTCTATGGCTACACCTTC.

This clone appeared a single time. The chain carries TRBV11-2 and TRBJ2-5; D is uncertain. The CDR3 loop spans 13 amino acids. Germline V gene lookup returns CDR1 SGHAT and CDR2 FQNNGV. V was trimmed by 3 bases and J by 5 bases, leaving 10 bases between them. The CDR3 here is CASSLGNRETQYF. The CDR3, as DNA: TGTGCCAGCAGCTTGGGGAATAGGGAGACCCAGTACTTC.

This rearrangement joins TRBV7-9 to TRBJ1-1; D is ambiguous. V lost 5 bases to trimming and J lost 6 bases, with 16 bases between them. Germline V CDR1 and CDR2: SEHNR, FQNEAQ (reference sequence). CDR3 length: 14 amino acids. The CDR3 nucleotides are TGTGCCAGCAGCCCCCGCCCCCCGCCCCCTGAAGCTTTCTTT. It translates to CASSPRPPPPEAFF.

The J gene is TRBJ1-1, the V gene TRBV15, with TRBD1 matching over 9 bases. Trimming took 2 bases from V and 1 from J; bases not matched to a gene: 8. From germline, CDR1 is LNHNV and CDR2 YYDKDF (reference sequence). CDR3 size: 17 residues. CDR3 DNA sequence: TGTGCCACCAGCAGACCGAGGGGACAGGGTAAGAACACTGAAGCTTTCTTT. Protein sequence: CATSRPRGQGKNTEAFF.

This chain links TRBV4-3 with TRBJ2-2; maybe TRBD2 (6 bases). V was pared by 1 base and J by 1 base, with 10 bases between. CDR3 length equals 16 residues. From germline, CDR1 is LGHNA and CDR2 YSLEER. CDR3 in DNA: TGCGCCAGCAGCCAAGGTTCGGGACTGAACACCGGGGAGCTGTTTTTT. Residues: CASSQGSGLNTGELFF.

The chain employs TRBV28 and TRBJ1-1; D remains unclear. The CDR3 sequence is 14 residues long. Germline CDR1 is MDHEN and CDR2 is SYDVKM. Trimming took 6 bases from V and 3 from J, leaving 14 bases between them. Here the CDR3 DNA reads TGTGCCAGCAGCCCCGGGCAGAGGTACACTGAAGCTTTCTTT. Protein sequence: CASSPGQRYTEAFF. Based on the CDR3 plus reference TRBV28 and TRBJ1-1, the full variable domain is DVKVTQSSRYLVKRTGEKVFLECVQDMDHENMFWYRQDPGLGLRLIYFSYDVKMKEKGDIPEGYSVSREKKERFSLILESASTNQTSMYLCASSPGQRYTEAFFGQGTRLTVV.